This TCR beta chain originates from a study of response to subunit inactivated influenza vaccine listed by TCRdb under 2018. Regarding the complete study: Deep quantitative profiling of the T cell receptor repertoire was used in the study to follow responses to a trivalent subunit inactivated influenza vaccine. The full study reports these points: It was suggested by the authors that each seasonal influenza vaccination may recruit only a limited number of new T cells.

Inclusive of the bounding cysteine and phenylalanine, the CDR3 is 13 residues long. The read is trimmed to its CDR3 DNA, 39 bases read in frame from base 1. Per the germline V gene, SGHAT is the CDR1 and FQNNGV is the CDR2. Relative to germline, V is 5 bases shorter and J is 6 bases shorter, with 11 bases between their ends. Library method: RT-PCR. TCRdb names Illumina HiSeq 2500 as the instrument used. TCRdb reanalyzed the raw reads on its own, using fastp at Q25 for trimming and MiXCR for clone calling, and kept in-frame beta chains. Rows are unified per CDR3 protein, each entry keeping the most common DNA and genes. Present in this sample are hundreds of thousands of distinct CDR3 sequences, 16% of which were seen just once. The ten top clones hold less than 4% of the sample. The table lists this clonotype with a few counts. Its antigen remains undetermined. A much larger clone differs from this one at a single base, so this may be a read error.

The receptor chain draws on TRBV11-2 and TRBJ1-5, and the D gene may be TRBD1, 5 bases matching. This sequence was found in a man in his fifties or sixties who received an inactivated influenza vaccine. Donor details come from another sample of the same person, matched by shared clones. This specimen was CD4+ T cells sorted from PBMCs, taken around 25 months after vaccination. The CDR3 protein: CASSPGRSQPQHF. The DNA reads TGTGCCAGCAGCCCAGGGAGAAGTCAGCCCCAGCATTTT. This CDR3, with the reference TRBV11-2 and TRBJ1-5 proteins standing in past its ends, gives the full variable domain EAGVAQSPRYKIIEKRQSVAFWCNPISGHATLYWYQQILGQGPKLLIQFQNNGVVDDSQLPKDRFSAERLKGVDSTLKIQPAKLEDSAVYLCASSPGRSQPQHFGDGTRLSIL.